This T cell receptor beta chain was captured by sequencing in a study of control samples from healthy donors and cancer patients. Some clones are missing from TCRdb's copy, which holds only in-frame ones; the method was immunoSEQ multiplex PCR. This repertoire shows 150,000 or so clones, 88% found once; its top ten account for under 2%. Germline V gene data show CDR1 as MNHEY and CDR2 as SMNVEV (reference sequence). V lost 6 bases, J lost 0 bases, and 4 bases stayed unmatched. The CDR3 consists of 15 residues. The chain employs TRBV27 and TRBJ1-4; 7 bases are shared with TRBD1. The receptor was isolated from a man aged 18-30 years in good health. Material for sequencing was blood. The CDR3 DNA sequence: TGTGCCAGCAGCCGGGACAGATCAACTAATGAAAAACTGTTTTTT. Translated: CASSRDRSTNEKLFF.